The rows below give T cell receptor beta chains drawn from one sample of a study of blood T cell repertoires in COVID-19. Some clones are missing from TCRdb's copy, which holds only in-frame ones; the method was immunoSEQ multiplex PCR. Of about 260,000 clones in the sample, roughly 86% were seen once. Sequences were obtained from peripheral blood. The receptors were gathered from a human donor in a cohort sampled during active COVID-19. CDR3s include the opening cysteine and the closing phenylalanine or tryptophan. Each record gives: J gene, V gene, D gene, CDR3 protein. A D gene is named only where the DNA matches it firmly.

j_gene: TRBJ2-1
v_gene: TRBV11-2
d_gene: TRBD2
CDR3aa: CASSFGLAGIYNEQFF

j_gene: TRBJ2-5
v_gene: TRBV3-1/TRBV3-2
d_gene: NA
CDR3aa: CAASGGVGGAAETQYF

j_gene: TRBJ2-3
v_gene: TRBV7-6
d_gene: NA
CDR3aa: CASSLWRGTQYF

j_gene: TRBJ2-7
v_gene: TRBV7-2
d_gene: TRBD2
CDR3aa: CASSLTSGGVYEQYF

j_gene: TRBJ2-7
v_gene: TRBV5-6
d_gene: TRBD2
CDR3aa: CASSFHLAGDVYEQYF

j_gene: TRBJ1-3
v_gene: TRBV4-3
d_gene: NA
CDR3aa: CASSRLGRSSGNTIYF

j_gene: TRBJ1-4
v_gene: TRBV9
d_gene: TRBD1
CDR3aa: CASSTRQGAGEKLFF

j_gene: TRBJ2-7
v_gene: TRBV5-4
d_gene: TRBD1
CDR3aa: CASSSPPPTGSGEQYF

j_gene: TRBJ2-2
v_gene: TRBV4-1
d_gene: NA
CDR3aa: CASSPILPGAGELFF

j_gene: TRBJ2-7
v_gene: TRBV6-5
d_gene: TRBD1
CDR3aa: CASSRDRGVNYEQYF

j_gene: TRBJ1-2
v_gene: TRBV24-1
d_gene: NA
CDR3aa: CATSDSGDGYTF

j_gene: TRBJ1-2
v_gene: TRBV6-1
d_gene: NA
CDR3aa: CASSEAGGVEGFYGYTF

j_gene: TRBJ2-3
v_gene: TRBV11-1
d_gene: TRBD2
CDR3aa: CASSLGLAGGPDTQYF

j_gene: TRBJ2-1
v_gene: TRBV6-1
d_gene: TRBD1
CDR3aa: CASSEGRLGTGDDEQFF

j_gene: TRBJ2-1
v_gene: TRBV3-1/TRBV3-2
d_gene: NA
CDR3aa: CASSQGQPSYNEQFF

j_gene: TRBJ2-7
v_gene: TRBV2
d_gene: TRBD1
CDR3aa: CASSPGTGLYEQYF

j_gene: TRBJ1-4
v_gene: TRBV6-5
d_gene: TRBD1
CDR3aa: CAGGTGSLGEKLFF

j_gene: TRBJ2-5
v_gene: TRBV28
d_gene: NA
CDR3aa: CASSLPGQLQETQYF

j_gene: TRBJ2-7
v_gene: TRBV27
d_gene: TRBD2
CDR3aa: CASSVAGGPYEQYF

j_gene: TRBJ2-7
v_gene: TRBV5-1
d_gene: NA
CDR3aa: CASSPGQGGSDEQYF

j_gene: TRBJ1-6
v_gene: TRBV7-9
d_gene: NA
CDR3aa: CASSLDLRPLHF

j_gene: TRBJ2-2
v_gene: TRBV5-5
d_gene: TRBD1
CDR3aa: CASSPGQGARELFF

j_gene: TRBJ2-7
v_gene: TRBV19
d_gene: NA
CDR3aa: CASSNKNRAGGFSYEQYF

j_gene: TRBJ1-2
v_gene: TRBV14
d_gene: NA
CDR3aa: CASSPAGDYTF

j_gene: TRBJ1-2
v_gene: TRBV7-2
d_gene: NA
CDR3aa: CASSPLGHLGYTF

j_gene: TRBJ1-6
v_gene: TRBV7-9
d_gene: NA
CDR3aa: CASSPVNSPLHF

j_gene: TRBJ1-1
v_gene: TRBV20-1
d_gene: NA
CDR3aa: CSALGDTEAFF

j_gene: TRBJ2-6
v_gene: TRBV5-1
d_gene: TRBD1
CDR3aa: CASSLTGTGGSGANVLTF

j_gene: TRBJ2-7
v_gene: TRBV19
d_gene: NA
CDR3aa: CASSKTDYEQYF

j_gene: TRBJ2-7
v_gene: TRBV11-1
d_gene: TRBD2
CDR3aa: CASSPTSLGSYEQYF

j_gene: TRBJ1-2
v_gene: TRBV27
d_gene: NA
CDR3aa: CASNSIERQGVGGGYTF

j_gene: TRBJ2-7
v_gene: TRBV2
d_gene: NA
CDR3aa: CASSPEAVDEQYF

j_gene: TRBJ1-5
v_gene: TRBV28
d_gene: TRBD1
CDR3aa: CASSLRTGGRVNQPQHF

j_gene: TRBJ1-1
v_gene: TRBV10-3
d_gene: NA
CDR3aa: CAISGAGDTEAFF

j_gene: TRBJ2-3
v_gene: TRBV6-5
d_gene: TRBD1
CDR3aa: CAASDRARDTQYF

j_gene: TRBJ2-7
v_gene: TRBV4-1
d_gene: TRBD1
CDR3aa: CASSRTADRAYEQYF

j_gene: TRBJ2-6
v_gene: TRBV10-3
d_gene: NA
CDR3aa: CAISEDAGANVLTF

j_gene: TRBJ2-1
v_gene: TRBV21-1
d_gene: NA
CDR3aa: CASKSLGGIRNNEQFF

j_gene: TRBJ1-2
v_gene: TRBV30
d_gene: TRBD1
CDR3aa: CAWTPGRGRGVYGYTF

j_gene: TRBJ1-6
v_gene: TRBV9
d_gene: TRBD1
CDR3aa: CASSYRQGDNSPLHF